This entry features one TCR beta chain sequence. Reverse transcription used about 0.5 to 1 ug RNA and random hexamers. TCRdb used MiXCR to reprocess the immunoSEQ multiplex PCR reads, holding one entry per CDR3 protein. The sample lists 250,000 to 350,000 distinct CDR3 sequences; roughly 94% were seen once. Trimming pared 4 bases from V and 7 bases from J, leaving 20 bases between. The CDR3 loop spans 15 amino acids. Germline V gives CDR1 LGHDT, CDR2 YNNKEL (reference sequence). The entry originates in a study of CD8 T cells in Susac syndrome. The T cells that were sequenced for TCR beta were CD8+ and CD4+ cells from blood.

The TCR originated in a human donor with multiple sclerosis. V gene TRBV3-1 combines with J gene TRBJ2-7; the D gene is possibly TRBD2 (5 bases). Sequencing input: CD4+ T cells from PBMCs. As DNA, the CDR3 is TGTGCCAGCAGCCCGACACTTGGAGGCACGATGGAGCAGTACTTC. It yields the protein CASSPTLGGTMEQYF.